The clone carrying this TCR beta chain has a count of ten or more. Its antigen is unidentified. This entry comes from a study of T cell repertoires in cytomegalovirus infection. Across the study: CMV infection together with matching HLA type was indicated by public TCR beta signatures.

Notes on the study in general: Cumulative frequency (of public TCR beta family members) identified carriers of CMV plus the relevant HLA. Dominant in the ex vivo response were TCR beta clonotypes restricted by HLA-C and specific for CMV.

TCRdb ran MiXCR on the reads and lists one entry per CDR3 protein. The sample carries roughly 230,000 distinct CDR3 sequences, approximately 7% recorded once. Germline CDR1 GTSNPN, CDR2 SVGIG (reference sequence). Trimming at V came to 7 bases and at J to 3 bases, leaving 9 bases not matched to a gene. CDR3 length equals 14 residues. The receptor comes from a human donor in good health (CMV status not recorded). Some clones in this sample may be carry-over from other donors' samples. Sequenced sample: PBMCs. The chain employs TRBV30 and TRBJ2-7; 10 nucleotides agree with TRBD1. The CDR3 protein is CASTGTGAIYEQYF. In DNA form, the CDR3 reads TGTGCCTCCACCGGGACAGGGGCTATCTACGAGCAGTACTTC.